This record concerns one T cell receptor beta chain sequence. One entry per CDR3 protein, called by TCRdb with MiXCR from the 5' RACE reads. The sample records 200,000 to 250,000 distinct CDR3 sequences, roughly a tenth being singletons. This record comes from a study of CD8 T cells in ankylosing spondylitis. CDR1 and CDR2 from the germline V gene are SGHTA and FQGTGA. V lost 5 bases, J lost 4 bases, and 14 bases lay in between. The CDR3 extends over 14 amino acids. The sequenced material came from blood, either unsorted or a sorted T cell fraction (not recorded which). The chain is built from TRBV7-3 and TRBJ1-1, with a weak D call TRBD1 (5 bases). The receptor was derived from a male donor with ankylosing spondylitis or in good health (not recorded which). In nucleotides, the CDR3 is TGTGCCAGCAGCGCCCGGGGGGGTGGCACTGAAGCTTTCTTT. Amino acid sequence: CASSARGGGTEAFF.